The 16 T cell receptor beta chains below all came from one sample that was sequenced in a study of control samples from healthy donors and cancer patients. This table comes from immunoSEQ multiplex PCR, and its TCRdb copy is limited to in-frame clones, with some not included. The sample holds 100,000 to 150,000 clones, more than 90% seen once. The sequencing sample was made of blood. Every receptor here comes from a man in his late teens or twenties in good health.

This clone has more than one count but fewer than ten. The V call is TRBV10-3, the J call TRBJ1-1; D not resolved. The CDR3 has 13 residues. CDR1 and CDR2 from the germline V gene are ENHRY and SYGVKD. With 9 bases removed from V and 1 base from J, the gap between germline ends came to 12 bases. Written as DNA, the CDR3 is TGTGCCATTGGGGTTGGAGGGAACACTGAAGCTTTCTTT. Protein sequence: CAIGVGGNTEAFF.

CDR3 DNA: TGCAGCGCTCGTAAGGGGGATACGCAGTATTTT. Translation gives CSARKGDTQYF. This chain uses TRBV29-1 with TRBJ2-3; the D gene is possibly TRBD1 (5 bases). CDR1 SQVTM and CDR2 ANQGSEA come from the germline V gene. There are 11 residues in the CDR3. V lost 7 bases and J 6 bases, leaving 11 bases between the germline ends.

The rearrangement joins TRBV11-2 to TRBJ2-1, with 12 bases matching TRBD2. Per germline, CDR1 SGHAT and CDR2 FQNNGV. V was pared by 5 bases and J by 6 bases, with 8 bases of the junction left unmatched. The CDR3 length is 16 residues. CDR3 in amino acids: CASSPQKTSGGNEQFF. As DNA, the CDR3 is TGTGCCAGCAGCCCCCAGAAGACTAGCGGGGGCAATGAGCAGTTCTTC.

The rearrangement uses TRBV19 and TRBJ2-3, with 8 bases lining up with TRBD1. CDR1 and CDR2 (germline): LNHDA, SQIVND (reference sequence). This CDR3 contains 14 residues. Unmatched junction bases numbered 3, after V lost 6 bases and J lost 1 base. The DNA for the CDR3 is TGTGCCAGTAGCGGACAGGGAGGCACAGATACGCAGTATTTT. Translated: CASSGQGGTDTQYF.

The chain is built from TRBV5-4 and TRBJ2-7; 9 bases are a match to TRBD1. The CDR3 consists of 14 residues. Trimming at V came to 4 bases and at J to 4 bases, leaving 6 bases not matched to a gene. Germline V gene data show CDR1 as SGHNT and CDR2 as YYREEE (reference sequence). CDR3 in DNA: TGTGCCAGCAGCCGGACAGGGGACCAATACGAGCAGTACTTC. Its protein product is CASSRTGDQYEQYF.

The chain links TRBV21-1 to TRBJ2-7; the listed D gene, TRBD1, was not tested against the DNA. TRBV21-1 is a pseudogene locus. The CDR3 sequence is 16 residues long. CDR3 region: CASSKDPRGQSYEQYF. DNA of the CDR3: TGTGCCAGCAGCAAAGATCCCAGGGGACAGTCGTACGAGCAGTACTTC.

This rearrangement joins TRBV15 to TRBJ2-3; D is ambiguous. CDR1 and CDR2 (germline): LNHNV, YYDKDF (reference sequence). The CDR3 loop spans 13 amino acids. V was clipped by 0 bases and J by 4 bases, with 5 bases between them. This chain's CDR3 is CATSRDAPDTQYF. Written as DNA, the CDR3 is TGTGCCACCAGCAGAGATGCTCCAGATACGCAGTATTTT.

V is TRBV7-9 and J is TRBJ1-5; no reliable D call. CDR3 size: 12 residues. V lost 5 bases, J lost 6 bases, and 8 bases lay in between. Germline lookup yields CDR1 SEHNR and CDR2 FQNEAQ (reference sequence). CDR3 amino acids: CASSVYLQPQHF. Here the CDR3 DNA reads TGTGCCAGCAGCGTATACCTTCAGCCCCAGCATTTT.

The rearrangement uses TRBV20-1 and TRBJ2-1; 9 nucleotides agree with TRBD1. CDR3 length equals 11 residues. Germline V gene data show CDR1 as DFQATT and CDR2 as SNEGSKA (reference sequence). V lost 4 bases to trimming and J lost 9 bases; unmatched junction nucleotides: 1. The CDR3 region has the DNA TGCAGTGCTATACAGGGGGCTGAGCAGTTCTTC. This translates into CSAIQGAEQFF.

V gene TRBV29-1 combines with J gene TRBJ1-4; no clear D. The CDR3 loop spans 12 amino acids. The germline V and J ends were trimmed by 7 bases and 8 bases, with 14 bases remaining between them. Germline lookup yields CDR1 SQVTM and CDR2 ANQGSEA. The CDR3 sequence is CSAGRNTEKLFF. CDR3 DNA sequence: TGCAGCGCCGGACGGAACACCGAAAAACTGTTTTTT.

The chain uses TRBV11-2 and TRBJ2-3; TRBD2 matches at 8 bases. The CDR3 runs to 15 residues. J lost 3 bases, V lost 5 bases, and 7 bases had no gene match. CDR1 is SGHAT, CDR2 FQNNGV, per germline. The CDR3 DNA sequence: TGTGCCAGCAGCCTCGGGGGGGCCGGAACAGATACGCAGTATTTT. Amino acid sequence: CASSLGGAGTDTQYF. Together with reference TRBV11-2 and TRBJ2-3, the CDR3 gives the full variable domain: EAGVAQSPRYKIIEKRQSVAFWCNPISGHATLYWYQQILGQGPKLLIQFQNNGVVDDSQLPKDRFSAERLKGVDSTLKIQPAKLEDSAVYLCASSLGGAGTDTQYFGPGTRLTVL.

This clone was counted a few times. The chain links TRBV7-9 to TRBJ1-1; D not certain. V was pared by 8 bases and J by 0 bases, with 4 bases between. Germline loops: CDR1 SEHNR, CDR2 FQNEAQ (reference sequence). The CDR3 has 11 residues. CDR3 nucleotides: TGTGCCAGCTCCTTGAACACTGAAGCTTTCTTT. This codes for CASSLNTEAFF.

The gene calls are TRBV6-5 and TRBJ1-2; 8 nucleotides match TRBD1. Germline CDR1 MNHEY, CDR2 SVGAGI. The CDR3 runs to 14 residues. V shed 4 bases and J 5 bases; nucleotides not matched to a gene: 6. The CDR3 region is CASSSGQGLYGYTF. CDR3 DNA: TGTGCCAGCAGTTCAGGACAGGGATTATATGGCTACACCTTC.

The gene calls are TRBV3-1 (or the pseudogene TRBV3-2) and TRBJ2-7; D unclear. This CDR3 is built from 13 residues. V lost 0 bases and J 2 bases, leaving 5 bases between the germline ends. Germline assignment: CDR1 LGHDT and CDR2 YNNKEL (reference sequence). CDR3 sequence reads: CASSQEQTYEQYF. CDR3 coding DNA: TGTGCCAGCAGCCAAGAGCAAACCTACGAGCAGTACTTC.

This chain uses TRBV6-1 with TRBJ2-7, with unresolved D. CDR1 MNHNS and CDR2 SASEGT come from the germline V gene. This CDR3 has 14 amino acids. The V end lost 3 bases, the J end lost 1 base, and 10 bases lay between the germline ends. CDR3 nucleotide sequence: TGTGCCAGCAGTGATGCGGCAGTATCCTACGAGCAGTACTTC. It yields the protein CASSDAAVSYEQYF.

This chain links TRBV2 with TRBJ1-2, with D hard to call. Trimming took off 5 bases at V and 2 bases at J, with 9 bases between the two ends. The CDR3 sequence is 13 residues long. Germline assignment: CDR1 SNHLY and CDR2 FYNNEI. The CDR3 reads CASSPGMNYGYTF. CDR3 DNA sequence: TGTGCCAGCAGTCCGGGGATGAACTATGGCTACACCTTC.